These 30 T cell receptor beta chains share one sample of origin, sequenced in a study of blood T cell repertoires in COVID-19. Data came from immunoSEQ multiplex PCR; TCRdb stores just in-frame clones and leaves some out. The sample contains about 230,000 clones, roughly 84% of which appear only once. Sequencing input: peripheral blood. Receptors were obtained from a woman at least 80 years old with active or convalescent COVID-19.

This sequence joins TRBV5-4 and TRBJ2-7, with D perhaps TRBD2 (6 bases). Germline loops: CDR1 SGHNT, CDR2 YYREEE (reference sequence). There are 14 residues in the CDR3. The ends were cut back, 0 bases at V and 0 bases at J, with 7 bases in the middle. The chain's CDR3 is CASSLGLDSYEQYF. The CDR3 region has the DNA TGTGCCAGCAGCTTGGGACTAGACTCCTACGAGCAGTACTTC.

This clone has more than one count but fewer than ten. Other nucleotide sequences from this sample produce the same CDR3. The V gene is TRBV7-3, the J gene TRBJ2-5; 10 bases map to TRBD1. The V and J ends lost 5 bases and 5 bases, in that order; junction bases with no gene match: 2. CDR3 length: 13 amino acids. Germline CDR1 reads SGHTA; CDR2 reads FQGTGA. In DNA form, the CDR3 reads TGTGCCAGCAGCCAGGGACAGGGGGAGACCCAGTACTTC. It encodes CASSQGQGETQYF.

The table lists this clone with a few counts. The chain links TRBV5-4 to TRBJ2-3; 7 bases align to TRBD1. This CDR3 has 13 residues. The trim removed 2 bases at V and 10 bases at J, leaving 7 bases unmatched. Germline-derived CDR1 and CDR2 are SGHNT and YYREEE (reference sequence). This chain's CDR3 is CASSFDRQGAQYF. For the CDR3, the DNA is TGTGCCAGCAGCTTTGATCGACAGGGCGCGCAGTATTTT.

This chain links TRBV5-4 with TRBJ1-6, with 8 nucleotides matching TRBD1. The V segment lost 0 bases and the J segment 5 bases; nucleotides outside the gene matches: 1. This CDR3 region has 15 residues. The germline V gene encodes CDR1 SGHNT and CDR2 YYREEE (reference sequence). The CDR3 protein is CASSLDRGNNSPLHF. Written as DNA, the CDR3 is TGTGCCAGCAGCTTGGACAGGGGGAATAATTCACCCCTCCACTTT.

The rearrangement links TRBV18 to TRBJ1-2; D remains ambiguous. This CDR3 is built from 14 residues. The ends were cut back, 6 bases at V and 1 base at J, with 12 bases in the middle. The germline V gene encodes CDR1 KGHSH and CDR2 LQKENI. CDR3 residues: CASSPRGRNYGYTF. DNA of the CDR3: TGTGCCAGCTCCCCTCGTGGGCGTAACTATGGCTACACCTTC.

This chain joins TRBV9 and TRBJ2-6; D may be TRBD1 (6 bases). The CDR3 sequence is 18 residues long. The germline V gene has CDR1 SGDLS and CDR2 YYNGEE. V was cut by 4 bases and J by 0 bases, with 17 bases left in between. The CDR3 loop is CASSPQTGRSSGANVLTF. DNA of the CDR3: TGTGCCAGCAGCCCGCAGACAGGCCGAAGCTCTGGGGCCAACGTCCTGACTTTC.

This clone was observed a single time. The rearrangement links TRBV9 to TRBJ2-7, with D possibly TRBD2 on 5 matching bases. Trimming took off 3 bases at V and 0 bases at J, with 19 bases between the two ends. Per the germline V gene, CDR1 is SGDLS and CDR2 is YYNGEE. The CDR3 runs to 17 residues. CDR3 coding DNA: TGTGCCAGCAGCGCAAGTACCGGGAAACCTTTCTCCTACGAGCAGTACTTC. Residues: CASSASTGKPFSYEQYF.

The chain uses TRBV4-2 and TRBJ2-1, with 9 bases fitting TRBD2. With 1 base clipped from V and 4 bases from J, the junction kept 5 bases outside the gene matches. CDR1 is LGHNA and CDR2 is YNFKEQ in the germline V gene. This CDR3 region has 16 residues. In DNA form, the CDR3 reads TGTGCCAGCAGCCAAGGTCTAGCGGGATCATACAATGAGCAGTTCTTC. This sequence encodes CASSQGLAGSYNEQFF.

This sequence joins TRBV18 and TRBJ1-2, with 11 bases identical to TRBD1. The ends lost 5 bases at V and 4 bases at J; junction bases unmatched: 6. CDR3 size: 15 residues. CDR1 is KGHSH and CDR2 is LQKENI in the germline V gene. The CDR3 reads CASSALGTGGYGYTF. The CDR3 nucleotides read TGTGCCAGCTCAGCCCTCGGGACAGGGGGCTATGGCTACACCTTC.

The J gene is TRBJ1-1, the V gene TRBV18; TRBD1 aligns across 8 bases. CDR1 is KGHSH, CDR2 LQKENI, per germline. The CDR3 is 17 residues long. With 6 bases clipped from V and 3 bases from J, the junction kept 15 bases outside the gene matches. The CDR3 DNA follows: TGTGCCAGCTCTCCGGGCAGGGGGCGGAGTTTGGACACTGAAGCTTTCTTT. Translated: CASSPGRGRSLDTEAFF.

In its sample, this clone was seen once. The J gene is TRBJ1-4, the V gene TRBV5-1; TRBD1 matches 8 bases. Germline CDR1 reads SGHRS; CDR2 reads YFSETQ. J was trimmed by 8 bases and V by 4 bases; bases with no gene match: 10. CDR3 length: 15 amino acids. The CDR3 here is CASSSGQGLSEKLFF. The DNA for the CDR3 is TGCGCCAGCAGCAGTGGACAGGGACTAAGCGAAAAACTGTTTTTT.

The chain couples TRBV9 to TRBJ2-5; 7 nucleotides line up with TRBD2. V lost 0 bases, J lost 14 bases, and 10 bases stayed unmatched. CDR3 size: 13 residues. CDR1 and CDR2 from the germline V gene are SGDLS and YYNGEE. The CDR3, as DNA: TGTGCCAGCAGCGTAGAGGAGGGGACTAAGGCATACTTC. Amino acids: CASSVEEGTKAYF.

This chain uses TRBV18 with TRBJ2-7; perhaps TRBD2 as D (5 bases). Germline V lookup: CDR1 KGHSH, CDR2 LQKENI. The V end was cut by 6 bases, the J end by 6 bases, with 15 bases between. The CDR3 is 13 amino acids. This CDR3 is CASSSGPGSEQYF. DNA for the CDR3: TGTGCCAGCTCGTCTGGGCCGGGGTCCGAGCAGTACTTC.

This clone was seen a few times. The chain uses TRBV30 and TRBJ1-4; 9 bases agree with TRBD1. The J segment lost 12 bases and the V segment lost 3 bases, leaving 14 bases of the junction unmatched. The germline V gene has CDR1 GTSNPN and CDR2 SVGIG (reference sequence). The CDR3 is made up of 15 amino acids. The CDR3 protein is CAWRQGTGKGIQLFF. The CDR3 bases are TGTGCCTGGAGGCAGGGGACAGGGAAAGGGATTCAACTGTTTTTT. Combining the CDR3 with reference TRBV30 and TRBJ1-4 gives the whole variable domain SQTIHQWPATLVQPVGSPLSLECTVEGTSNPNLYWYRQAAGRGLQLLFYSVGIGQISSEVPQNLSASRPQDRQFILSSKKLLLSDSGFYLCAWRQGTGKGIQLFFGSGTQLSVL.

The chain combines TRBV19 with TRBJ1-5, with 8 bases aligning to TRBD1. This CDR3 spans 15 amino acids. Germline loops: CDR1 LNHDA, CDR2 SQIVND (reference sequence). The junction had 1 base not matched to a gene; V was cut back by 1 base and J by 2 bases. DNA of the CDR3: TGTGCCAGTAGTATAGTGACAGGGGGCAATCAGCCCCAGCATTTT. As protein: CASSIVTGGNQPQHF.

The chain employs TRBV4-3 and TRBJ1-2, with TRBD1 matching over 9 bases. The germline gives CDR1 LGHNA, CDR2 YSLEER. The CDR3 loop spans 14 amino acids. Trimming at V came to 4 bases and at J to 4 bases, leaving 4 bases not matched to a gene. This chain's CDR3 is CASSRTGGGYGYTF. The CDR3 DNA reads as TGCGCCAGCAGCCGAACAGGGGGCGGCTATGGCTACACCTTC.

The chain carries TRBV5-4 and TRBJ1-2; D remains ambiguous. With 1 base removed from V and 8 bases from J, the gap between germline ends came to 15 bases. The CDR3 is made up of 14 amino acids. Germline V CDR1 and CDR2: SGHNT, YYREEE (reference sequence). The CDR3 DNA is TGTGCCAGCAGCTTGTTAATAGGCCCGAGGGGCTACACCTTC. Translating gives CASSLLIGPRGYTF.

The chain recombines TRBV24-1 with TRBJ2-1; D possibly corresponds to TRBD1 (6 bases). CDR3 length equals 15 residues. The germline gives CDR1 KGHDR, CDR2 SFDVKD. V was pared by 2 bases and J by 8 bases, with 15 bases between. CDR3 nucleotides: TGTGCCACCAGTGATTCCGGGACAAAACCGGATGAGCAGTTCTTC. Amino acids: CATSDSGTKPDEQFF.

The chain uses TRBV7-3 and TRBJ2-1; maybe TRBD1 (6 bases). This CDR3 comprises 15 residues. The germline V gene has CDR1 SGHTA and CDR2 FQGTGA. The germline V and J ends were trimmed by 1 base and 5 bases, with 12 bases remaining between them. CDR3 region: CASSLSAGAHNEQFF. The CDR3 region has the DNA TGTGCCAGCAGCTTAAGCGCAGGGGCCCACAATGAGCAGTTCTTC.

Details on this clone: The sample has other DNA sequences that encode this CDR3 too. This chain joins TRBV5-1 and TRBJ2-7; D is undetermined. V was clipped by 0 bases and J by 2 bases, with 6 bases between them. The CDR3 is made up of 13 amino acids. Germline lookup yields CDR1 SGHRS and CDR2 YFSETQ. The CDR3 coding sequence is TGCGCCAGCAGCTTGGACAGAACCTACGAGCAGTACTTC. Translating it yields CASSLDRTYEQYF.

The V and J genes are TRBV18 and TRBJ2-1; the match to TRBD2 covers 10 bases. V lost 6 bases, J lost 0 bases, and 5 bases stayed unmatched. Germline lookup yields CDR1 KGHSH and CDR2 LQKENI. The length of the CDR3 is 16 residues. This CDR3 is CASSLSSGGSYNEQFF. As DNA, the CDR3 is TGTGCCAGCTCCCTCTCTAGCGGGGGCTCCTACAATGAGCAGTTCTTC.

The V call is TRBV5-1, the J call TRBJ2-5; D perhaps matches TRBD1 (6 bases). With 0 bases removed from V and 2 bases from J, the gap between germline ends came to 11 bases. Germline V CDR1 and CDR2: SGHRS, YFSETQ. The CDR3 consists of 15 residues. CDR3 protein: CASSLAGTWQETQYF. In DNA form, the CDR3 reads TGCGCCAGCAGCTTGGCCGGGACATGGCAAGAGACCCAGTACTTC.

CDR3 nucleotides: TGTGCCAGCAGCCCCAGGTTGGGGAGACACACAGATACGCAGTATTTT. This encodes CASSPRLGRHTDTQYF. The chain is built from TRBV5-4 and TRBJ2-3, with TRBD2 as a possible D gene (5 bases). CDR1 is SGHNT and CDR2 is YYREEE in the germline V gene (reference sequence). V was trimmed by 4 bases and J by 2 bases, leaving 17 bases between them. CDR3 length equals 16 residues.

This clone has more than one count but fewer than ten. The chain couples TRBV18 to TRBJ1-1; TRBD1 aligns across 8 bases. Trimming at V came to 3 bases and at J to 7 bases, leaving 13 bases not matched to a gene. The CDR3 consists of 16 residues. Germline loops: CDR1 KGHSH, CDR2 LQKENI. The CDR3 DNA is TGTGCCAGCTCACCCTACCTTGGACAGGGCGGGGGTGAAGCTTTCTTT. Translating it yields CASSPYLGQGGGEAFF. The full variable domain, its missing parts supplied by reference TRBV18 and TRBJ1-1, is NAGVMQNPRHLVRRRGQEARLRCSPMKGHSHVYWYRQLPEEGLKFMVYLQKENIIDESGMPKERFSAEFPKEGPSILRIQQVVRGDSAAYFCASSPYLGQGGGEAFFGQGTRLTVV.

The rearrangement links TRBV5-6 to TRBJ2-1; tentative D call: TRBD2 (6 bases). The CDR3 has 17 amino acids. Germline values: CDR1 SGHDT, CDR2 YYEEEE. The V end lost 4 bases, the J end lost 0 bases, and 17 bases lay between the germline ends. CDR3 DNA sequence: TGTGCCAGCAGCCCTGGGCAGGCGGGGTCCTCCTACAATGAGCAGTTCTTC. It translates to CASSPGQAGSSYNEQFF. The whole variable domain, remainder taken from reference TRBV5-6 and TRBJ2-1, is DAGVTQSPTHLIKTRGQQVTLRCSPKSGHDTVSWYQQALGQGPQFIFQYYEEEERQRGNFPDRFSGHQFPNYSSELNVNALLLGDSALYLCASSPGQAGSSYNEQFFGPGTRLTVL.

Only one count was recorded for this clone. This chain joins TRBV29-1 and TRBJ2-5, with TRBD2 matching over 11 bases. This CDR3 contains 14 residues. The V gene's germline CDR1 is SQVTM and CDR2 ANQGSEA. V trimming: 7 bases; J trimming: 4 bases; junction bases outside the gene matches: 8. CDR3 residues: CSGTKTSGIETQYF. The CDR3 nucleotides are TGCAGCGGTACTAAGACTAGCGGGATAGAGACCCAGTACTTC.

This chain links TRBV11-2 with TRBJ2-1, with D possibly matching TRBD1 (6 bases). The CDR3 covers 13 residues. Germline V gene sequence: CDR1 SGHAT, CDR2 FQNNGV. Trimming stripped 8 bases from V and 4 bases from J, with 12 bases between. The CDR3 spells CASGGQGYNEQFF. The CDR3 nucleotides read TGTGCCAGCGGGGGCCAGGGGTACAATGAGCAGTTCTTC.

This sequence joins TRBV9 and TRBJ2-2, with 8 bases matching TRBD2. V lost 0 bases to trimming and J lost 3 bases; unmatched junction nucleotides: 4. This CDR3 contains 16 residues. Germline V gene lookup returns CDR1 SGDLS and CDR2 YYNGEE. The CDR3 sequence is CASSVDVAGYTGELFF. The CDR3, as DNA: TGTGCCAGCAGCGTAGACGTAGCGGGGTACACCGGGGAGCTGTTTTTT.

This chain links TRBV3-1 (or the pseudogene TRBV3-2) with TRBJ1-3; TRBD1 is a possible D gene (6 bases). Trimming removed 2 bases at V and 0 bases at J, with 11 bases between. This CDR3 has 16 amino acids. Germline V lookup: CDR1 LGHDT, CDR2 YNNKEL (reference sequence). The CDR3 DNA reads TGTGCCAGCAGCCAAAGGGACACAGCCTCTGGAAACACCATATATTTT. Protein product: CASSQRDTASGNTIYF.

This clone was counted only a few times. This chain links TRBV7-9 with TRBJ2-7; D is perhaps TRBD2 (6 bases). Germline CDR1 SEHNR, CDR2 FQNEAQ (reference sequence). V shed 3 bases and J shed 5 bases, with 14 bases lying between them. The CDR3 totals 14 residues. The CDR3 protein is CASSFLGTGDEQYF. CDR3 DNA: TGTGCCAGCAGCTTTTTAGGGACTGGCGACGAGCAGTACTTC.